The sequence of this T cell receptor beta chain was determined in a study of blood T cell repertoires in COVID-19. Study information: Nucleic acid was either cDNA or gDNA, and it came from T cells, B-cell-depleted T cells, or PBMCs.

Libraries were prepared by immunoSEQ multiplex PCR; TCRdb keeps only in-frame clonotypes and omits some of them. The data contain fewer than 65,000 clones, 75% to 90% of them seen just once; the ten biggest clones take up 1.3%. The CDR3 is made up of 15 amino acids. The germline V and J ends were trimmed by 7 bases and 0 bases, with 13 bases remaining between them. Germline CDR1 is ENHRY and CDR2 is SYGVKD. The sample was peripheral blood. The clonotype was recovered from a woman older than 75 with acute or convalescent COVID-19. The chain couples TRBV10-3 to TRBJ2-1; weak D call: TRBD2 (6 bases). CDR3 in amino acids: CAIMGGGGSYNEQFF. CDR3 bases: TGTGCCATCATGGGAGGTGGAGGCTCCTACAATGAGCAGTTCTTC.